These T cell receptor beta chains were read from a single sample in a study of T cell responses to AZD1222 COVID-19 vaccine. Profiling relied on immunoSEQ multiplex PCR, and the TCRdb table lists in-frame clones only, not all of them. The top ten hold roughly 3.9% of the sample, which has 72,000 or so clones, around 90% seen once. The sequences come from peripheral blood, collected on day 0 of AZD1222 vaccination. These receptor sequences come from an adult in good health. Both conserved end residues are part of each CDR3. D genes are given only for firm matches. Only part of the rows carry a size: once, few, many, or a class if the clone is expanded.

clone_size: -; j_call: TRBJ1-5; v_call: TRBV11-2; d_call: -; cdr3_aa: CASSLQGHQPQHF; cdr3_nt: TGTGCCAGCAGCTTGCAGGGGCACCAGCCCCAGCATTTT
clone_size: -; j_call: TRBJ2-1; v_call: TRBV11-2; d_call: -; cdr3_aa: CASSSIRLVYEQFF; cdr3_nt: TGTGCCAGCAGCTCGATCCGACTAGTGTATGAGCAGTTCTTC
clone_size: -; j_call: TRBJ1-4; v_call: TRBV30; d_call: TRBD1; cdr3_aa: CAWNRGHGNEKLFF; cdr3_nt: TGTGCCTGGAACAGGGGGCATGGTAATGAAAAACTGTTTTTT
clone_size: -; j_call: TRBJ1-4; v_call: TRBV6-2/TRBV6-3; d_call: -; cdr3_aa: CASSPYPQATNEKLFF; cdr3_nt: TGTGCCAGCAGCCCTTACCCACAGGCGACTAATGAAAAACTGTTTTTT
clone_size: -; j_call: TRBJ2-7; v_call: TRBV3-1/TRBV3-2; d_call: TRBD1; cdr3_aa: CASSQDGQGRQYF; cdr3_nt: TGTGCCAGCAGCCAAGATGGACAGGGGAGGCAGTACTTC
clone_size: -; j_call: TRBJ1-4; v_call: TRBV5-4; d_call: -; cdr3_aa: CASSPDNEKLFF; cdr3_nt: TGTGCCAGCAGCCCGGACAATGAAAAACTGTTTTTT
clone_size: -; j_call: TRBJ1-5; v_call: TRBV19; d_call: -; cdr3_aa: CASSRSREEPQHF; cdr3_nt: TGTGCCAGTAGTAGGTCGAGAGAGGAGCCCCAGCATTTT
clone_size: -; j_call: TRBJ2-3; v_call: TRBV12-3/TRBV12-4; d_call: -; cdr3_aa: CASREGTLTQYF; cdr3_nt: TGTGCCAGCAGAGAAGGGACCCTAACGCAGTATTTT
clone_size: -; j_call: TRBJ1-4; v_call: TRBV5-1; d_call: -; cdr3_aa: CASSQLDDDGKLFF; cdr3_nt: TGCGCCAGCAGCCAACTTGATGATGACGGAAAACTGTTTTTT
clone_size: -; j_call: TRBJ1-1; v_call: TRBV10-3; d_call: -; cdr3_aa: CAISKQENTEAFF; cdr3_nt: TGTGCCATCTCTAAACAAGAGAACACTGAAGCTTTCTTT
clone_size: -; j_call: TRBJ1-2; v_call: TRBV30; d_call: -; cdr3_aa: CAWSVAGYGYTF; cdr3_nt: TGTGCCTGGAGTGTTGCTGGGTACGGCTACACCTTC
clone_size: -; j_call: TRBJ1-1; v_call: TRBV11-3; d_call: -; cdr3_aa: CASSSLSAAKNTEAFF; cdr3_nt: TGTGCCAGCAGCTCGTTATCGGCGGCAAAGAACACTGAAGCTTTCTTT
clone_size: -; j_call: TRBJ2-7; v_call: TRBV9; d_call: -; cdr3_aa: CASSLTAAGREQYF; cdr3_nt: TGTGCCAGCAGCCTCACCGCGGCGGGCCGGGAGCAGTACTTC
clone_size: -; j_call: TRBJ1-5; v_call: TRBV24-1; d_call: TRBD1; cdr3_aa: CATSDRDRGYSNQPQHF; cdr3_nt: TGTGCCACCAGTGACCGGGACAGGGGATATAGCAATCAGCCCCAGCATTTT
clone_size: once; j_call: TRBJ1-6; v_call: TRBV9; d_call: TRBD1; cdr3_aa: CASSEGRQGNSPLHF; cdr3_nt: TGTGCCAGCAGCGAAGGGAGACAGGGAAATTCACCCCTCCACTTT
clone_size: -; j_call: TRBJ1-2; v_call: TRBV12-3/TRBV12-4; d_call: -; cdr3_aa: CASSLDLAQGYTF; cdr3_nt: TGTGCCAGCAGTTTAGATTTGGCGCAAGGCTACACCTTC
clone_size: -; j_call: TRBJ2-7; v_call: TRBV6-5; d_call: -; cdr3_aa: CASSWTTGPSYEQYF; cdr3_nt: TGTGCCAGCAGTTGGACAACAGGGCCTAGCTACGAGCAGTACTTC
clone_size: -; j_call: TRBJ2-1; v_call: TRBV13; d_call: TRBD2; cdr3_aa: CASSLRTSGDYTHNEQFF; cdr3_nt: TGTGCCAGCAGCTTAAGGACTAGCGGGGATTATACCCACAATGAGCAGTTCTTC
clone_size: -; j_call: TRBJ1-6; v_call: TRBV6-2/TRBV6-3; d_call: -; cdr3_aa: CASSSVLQDSPLHF; cdr3_nt: TGTGCCAGCAGTTCGGTTCTACAAGACTCACCCCTCCACTTT
clone_size: few; j_call: TRBJ1-3; v_call: TRBV9; d_call: -; cdr3_aa: CASSRDGKGNTIYF; cdr3_nt: TGTGCCAGCAGCCGGGACGGTAAGGGAAACACCATATATTTT
clone_size: -; j_call: TRBJ2-2; v_call: TRBV25-1; d_call: TRBD1; cdr3_aa: CASSEFDRENTGELFF; cdr3_nt: TGTGCCAGCAGTGAATTTGACAGGGAGAACACCGGGGAGCTGTTTTTT
clone_size: -; j_call: TRBJ2-7; v_call: TRBV4-3; d_call: TRBD1; cdr3_aa: CASSQVTGVYEQYF; cdr3_nt: TGCGCCAGCAGCCAAGTGACAGGGGTCTACGAGCAGTACTTC